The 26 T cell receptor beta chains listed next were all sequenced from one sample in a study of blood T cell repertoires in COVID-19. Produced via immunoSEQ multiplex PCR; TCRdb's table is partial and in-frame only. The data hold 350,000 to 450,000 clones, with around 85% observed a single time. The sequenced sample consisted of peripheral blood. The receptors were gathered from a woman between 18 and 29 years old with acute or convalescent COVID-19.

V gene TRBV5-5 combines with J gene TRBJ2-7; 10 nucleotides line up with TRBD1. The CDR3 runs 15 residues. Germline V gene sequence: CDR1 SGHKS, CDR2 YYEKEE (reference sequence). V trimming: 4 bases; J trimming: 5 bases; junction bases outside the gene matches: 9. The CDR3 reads CASSSRGQGFDEQYF. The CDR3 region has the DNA TGTGCCAGCAGCAGTAGGGGACAGGGGTTTGACGAGCAGTACTTC.

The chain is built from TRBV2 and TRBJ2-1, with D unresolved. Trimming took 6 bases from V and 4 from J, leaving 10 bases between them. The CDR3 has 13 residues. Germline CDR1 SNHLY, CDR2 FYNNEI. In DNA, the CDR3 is TGTGCCAGCAGAGACATCGAATACAATGAGCAGTTCTTC. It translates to CASRDIEYNEQFF.

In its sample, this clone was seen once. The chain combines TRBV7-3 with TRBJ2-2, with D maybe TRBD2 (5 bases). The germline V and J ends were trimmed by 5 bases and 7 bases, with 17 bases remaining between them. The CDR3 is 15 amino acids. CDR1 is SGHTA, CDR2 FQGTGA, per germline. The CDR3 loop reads CASSNDTFRDGELFF. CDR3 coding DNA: TGTGCCAGCAGCAATGACACTTTCCGGGACGGGGAGCTGTTTTTT.

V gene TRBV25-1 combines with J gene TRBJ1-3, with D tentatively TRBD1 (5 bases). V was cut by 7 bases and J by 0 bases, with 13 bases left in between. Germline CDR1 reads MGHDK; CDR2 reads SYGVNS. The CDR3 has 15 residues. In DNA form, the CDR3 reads TGTGCCAGCACCCCCCCGGGGGTCTCTGGAAACACCATATATTTT. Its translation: CASTPPGVSGNTIYF.

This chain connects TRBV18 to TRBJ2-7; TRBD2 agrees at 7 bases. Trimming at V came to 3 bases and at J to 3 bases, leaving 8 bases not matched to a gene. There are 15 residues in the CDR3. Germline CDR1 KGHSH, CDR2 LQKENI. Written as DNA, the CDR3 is TGTGCCAGCTCACCTACAGTGGGAGGGAGCTACGAGCAGTACTTC. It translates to CASSPTVGGSYEQYF.

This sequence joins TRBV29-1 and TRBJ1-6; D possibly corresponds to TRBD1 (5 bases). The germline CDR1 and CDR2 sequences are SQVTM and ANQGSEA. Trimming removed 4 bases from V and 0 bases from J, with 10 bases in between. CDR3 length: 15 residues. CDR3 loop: CSVGDSSSYNSPLHF. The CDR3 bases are TGCAGCGTTGGGGACTCAAGCTCCTATAATTCACCCCTCCACTTT.

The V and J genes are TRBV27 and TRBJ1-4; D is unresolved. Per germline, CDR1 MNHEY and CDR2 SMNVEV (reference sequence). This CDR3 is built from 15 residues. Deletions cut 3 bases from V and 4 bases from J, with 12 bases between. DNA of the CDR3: TGTGCCAGCAGTTTCTCGGCGGGGATTAATGAAAAACTGTTTTTT. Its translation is CASSFSAGINEKLFF.

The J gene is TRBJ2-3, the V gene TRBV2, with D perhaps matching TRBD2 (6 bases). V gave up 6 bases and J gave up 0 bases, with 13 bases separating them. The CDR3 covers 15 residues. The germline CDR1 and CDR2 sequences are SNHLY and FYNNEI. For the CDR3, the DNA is TGTGCCAGCAGCGCGGGGACGGTTAGCACAGATACGCAGTATTTT. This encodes CASSAGTVSTDTQYF.

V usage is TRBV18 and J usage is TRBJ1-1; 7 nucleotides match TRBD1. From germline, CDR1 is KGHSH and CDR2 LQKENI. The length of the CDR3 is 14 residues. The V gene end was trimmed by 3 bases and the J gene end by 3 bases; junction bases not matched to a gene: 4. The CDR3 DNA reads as TGTGCCAGCTCACCTCAGGGGGGAGACACTGAAGCTTTCTTT. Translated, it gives CASSPQGGDTEAFF.

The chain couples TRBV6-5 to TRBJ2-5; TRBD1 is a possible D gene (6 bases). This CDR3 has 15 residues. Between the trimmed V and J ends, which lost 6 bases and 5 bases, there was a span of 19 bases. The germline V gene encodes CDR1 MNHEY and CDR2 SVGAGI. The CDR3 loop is CASRLRPGVGETQYF. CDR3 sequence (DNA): TGTGCCAGCAGGCTAAGACCAGGGGTCGGGGAGACCCAGTACTTC.

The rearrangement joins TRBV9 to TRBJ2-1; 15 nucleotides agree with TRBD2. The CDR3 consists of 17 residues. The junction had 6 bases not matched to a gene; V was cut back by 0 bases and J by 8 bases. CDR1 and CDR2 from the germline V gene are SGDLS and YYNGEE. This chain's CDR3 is CASSVDSRTSGRDEQFF. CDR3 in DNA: TGTGCCAGCAGCGTAGACTCCCGGACTAGCGGGAGGGATGAGCAGTTCTTC.

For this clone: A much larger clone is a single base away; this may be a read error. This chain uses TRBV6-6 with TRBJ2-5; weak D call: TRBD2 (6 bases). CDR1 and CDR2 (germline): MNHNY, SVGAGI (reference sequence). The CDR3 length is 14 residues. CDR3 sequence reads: CVSSHAAGLETQYF. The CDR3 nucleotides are TGTGTCAGCAGTCACGCGGCGGGGTTAGAGACCCAGTACTTC.

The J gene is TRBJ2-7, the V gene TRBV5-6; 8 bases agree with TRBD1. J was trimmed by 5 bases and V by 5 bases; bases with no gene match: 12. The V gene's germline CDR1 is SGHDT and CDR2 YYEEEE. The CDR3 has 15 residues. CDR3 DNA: TGTGCCAGCAGTTCAGGGGGCCTCGGGAACGACGAGCAGTACTTC. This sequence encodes CASSSGGLGNDEQYF. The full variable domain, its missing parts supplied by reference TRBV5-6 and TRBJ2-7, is DAGVTQSPTHLIKTRGQQVTLRCSPKSGHDTVSWYQQALGQGPQFIFQYYEEEERQRGNFPDRFSGHQFPNYSSELNVNALLLGDSALYLCASSSGGLGNDEQYFGPGTRLTVT.

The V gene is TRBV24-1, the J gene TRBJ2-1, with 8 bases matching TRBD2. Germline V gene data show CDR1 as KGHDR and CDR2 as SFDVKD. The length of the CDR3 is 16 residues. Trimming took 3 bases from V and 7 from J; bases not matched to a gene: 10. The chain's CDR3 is CATSDASGGVSNEQFF. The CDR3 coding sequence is TGTGCCACCAGTGATGCCTCGGGGGGGGTCTCAAATGAGCAGTTCTTC.

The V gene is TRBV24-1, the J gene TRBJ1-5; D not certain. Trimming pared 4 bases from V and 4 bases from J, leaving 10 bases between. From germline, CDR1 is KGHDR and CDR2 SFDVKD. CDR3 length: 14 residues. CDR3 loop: CATSEGRGNQPQHF. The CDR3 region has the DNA TGTGCCACCAGTGAGGGTCGGGGTAATCAGCCCCAGCATTTT.

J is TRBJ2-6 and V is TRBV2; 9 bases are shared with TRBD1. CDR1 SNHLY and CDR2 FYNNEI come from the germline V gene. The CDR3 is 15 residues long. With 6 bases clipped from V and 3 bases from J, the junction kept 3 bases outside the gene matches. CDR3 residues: CASRQGAGGANVLTF. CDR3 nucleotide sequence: TGTGCCAGCAGACAGGGGGCCGGTGGGGCCAACGTCCTGACTTTC. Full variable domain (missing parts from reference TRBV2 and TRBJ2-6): EPEVTQTPSHQVTQMGQEVILRCVPISNHLYFYWYRQILGQKVEFLVSFYNNEISEKSEIFDDQFSVERPDGSNFTLKIRSTKLEDSAMYFCASRQGAGGANVLTFGAGSRLTVL.

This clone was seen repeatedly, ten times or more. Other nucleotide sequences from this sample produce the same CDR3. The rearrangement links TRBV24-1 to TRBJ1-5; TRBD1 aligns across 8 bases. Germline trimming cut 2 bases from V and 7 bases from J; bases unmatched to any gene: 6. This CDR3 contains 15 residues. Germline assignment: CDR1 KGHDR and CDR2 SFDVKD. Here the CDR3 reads CATSDSRQGRQPQHF. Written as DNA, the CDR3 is TGTGCCACCAGTGATTCACGACAGGGGAGGCAGCCCCAGCATTTT.

For the CDR3, the DNA is TGTGCCAGCAGTGAAGCTACACCGGGCACAGGGTATGGCTACACCTTC. Its protein product is CASSEATPGTGYGYTF. The chain is built from TRBV6-1 and TRBJ1-2, with D possibly being TRBD1 (6 bases). The germline V gene encodes CDR1 MNHNS and CDR2 SASEGT. V was clipped by 0 bases and J by 5 bases, with 16 bases between them. CDR3 length equals 16 residues.

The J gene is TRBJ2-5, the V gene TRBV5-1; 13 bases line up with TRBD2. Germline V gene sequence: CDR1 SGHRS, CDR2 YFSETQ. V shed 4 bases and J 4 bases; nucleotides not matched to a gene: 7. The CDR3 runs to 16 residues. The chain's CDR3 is CASSLGLAGVGETQYF. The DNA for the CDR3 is TGCGCCAGCAGCCTCGGACTAGCGGGAGTGGGAGAGACCCAGTACTTC.

As DNA, the CDR3 is TGTGCCAGCAGTGAGGTCGATCGGATGAGGATGGGTATTGAAGCTTTCTTT. Its translation is CASSEVDRMRMGIEAFF. The rearrangement uses TRBV2 and TRBJ1-1, with no clear D. Per germline, CDR1 SNHLY and CDR2 FYNNEI. This CDR3 is 17 amino acids long. Trimming took 3 bases from V and 7 from J, leaving 24 bases between them.

The CDR3, as DNA: TGCAGCGGCCTAAATGGACAGTTCATGAACACTGAAGCTTTCTTT. Its protein product is CSGLNGQFMNTEAFF. The rearrangement joins TRBV29-1 to TRBJ1-1; weak D call: TRBD1 (6 bases). V lost 7 bases and J lost 0, with 18 bases in between. Looked up from germline, CDR1 is SQVTM and CDR2 is ANQGSEA. The CDR3 totals 15 residues.

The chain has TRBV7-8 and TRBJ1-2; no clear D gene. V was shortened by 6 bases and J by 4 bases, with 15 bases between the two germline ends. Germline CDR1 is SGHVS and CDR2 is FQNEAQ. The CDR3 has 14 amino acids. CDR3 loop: CASSPGRVVYGYTF. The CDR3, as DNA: TGTGCCAGCAGTCCCGGGAGGGTAGTCTATGGCTACACCTTC.

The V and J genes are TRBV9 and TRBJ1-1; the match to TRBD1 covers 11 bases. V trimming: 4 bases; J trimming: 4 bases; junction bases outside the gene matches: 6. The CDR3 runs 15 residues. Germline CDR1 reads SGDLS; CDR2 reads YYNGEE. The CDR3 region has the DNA TGTGCCAGCAGCCCCTGGGACAGGGGGACCACTGAAGCTTTCTTT. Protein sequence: CASSPWDRGTTEAFF.

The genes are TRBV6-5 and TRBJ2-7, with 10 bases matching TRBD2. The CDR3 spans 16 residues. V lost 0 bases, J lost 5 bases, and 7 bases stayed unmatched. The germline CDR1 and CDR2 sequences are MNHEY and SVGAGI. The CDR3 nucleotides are TGTGCCAGCAGTTACTCGGTAGCGGGAGGTTTCCACGAGCAGTACTTC. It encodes CASSYSVAGGFHEQYF.

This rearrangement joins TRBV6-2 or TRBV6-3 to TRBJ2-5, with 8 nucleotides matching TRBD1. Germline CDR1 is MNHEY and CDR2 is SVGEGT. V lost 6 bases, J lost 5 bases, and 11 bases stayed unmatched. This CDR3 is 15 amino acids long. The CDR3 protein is CASSRGTGHTETQYF. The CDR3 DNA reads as TGTGCCAGCAGCCGAGGGACAGGTCACACGGAGACCCAGTACTTC.

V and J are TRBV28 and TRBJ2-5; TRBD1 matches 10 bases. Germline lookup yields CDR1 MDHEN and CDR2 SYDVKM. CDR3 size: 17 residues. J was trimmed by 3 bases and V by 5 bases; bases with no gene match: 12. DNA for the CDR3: TGTGCCAGCAGTACAACCACACCCGGGACAGGGGAAGAGACCCAGTACTTC. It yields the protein CASSTTTPGTGEETQYF.